Shown below are 3 T cell receptor beta chains from a single sample sequenced in a study of blood T cells in healthy people across ages. A second PCR, run for roughly 7 to 12 cycles, used a sample-barcoded 5' primer plus a J-beta primer mix. From the 5' RACE reads, TCRdb called clonotypes with MiXCR, one entry per CDR3 protein. The sample has roughly 1.5 million distinct CDR3 sequences, approximately 43% seen once. The source material was blood. The origin of the receptors is a woman aged 18-29 years in good health.

This clonotype was seen more than once but under ten times. This chain connects TRBV6-6 to TRBJ2-1; 7 bases agree with TRBD2. Trimming removed 6 bases from V and 1 base from J; junction bases left unmatched: 6. The length of the CDR3 is 15 residues. From germline, CDR1 is MNHNY and CDR2 SVGAGI (reference sequence). CDR3 loop: CASSPSGNSYNEQFF. The CDR3 DNA is TGTGCCAGCAGCCCTAGCGGAAATTCCTACAATGAGCAGTTCTTC.

V usage is TRBV6-5 and J usage is TRBJ1-5; weak D call: TRBD1 (5 bases). The CDR3 runs 16 residues. Deletions cut 4 bases from V and 2 bases from J, with 15 bases between. The germline V gene has CDR1 MNHEY and CDR2 SVGAGI. CDR3 DNA: TGTGCCAGCAGTTTGCAGCCAGGGCCCGGCAATCAGCCCCAGCATTTT. Its protein product is CASSLQPGPGNQPQHF.

This clonotype was detected many times. The rearrangement joins TRBV29-1 to TRBJ2-1, with a possible D match to TRBD1 (6 bases). Looked up from germline, CDR1 is SQVTM and CDR2 is ANQGSEA. This CDR3 contains 13 residues. The germline V and J ends were trimmed by 3 bases and 4 bases, with 10 bases remaining between them. The CDR3 here is CSVEGAAYNEQFF. The CDR3 DNA sequence: TGCAGCGTTGAGGGGGCAGCTTACAATGAGCAGTTCTTC.